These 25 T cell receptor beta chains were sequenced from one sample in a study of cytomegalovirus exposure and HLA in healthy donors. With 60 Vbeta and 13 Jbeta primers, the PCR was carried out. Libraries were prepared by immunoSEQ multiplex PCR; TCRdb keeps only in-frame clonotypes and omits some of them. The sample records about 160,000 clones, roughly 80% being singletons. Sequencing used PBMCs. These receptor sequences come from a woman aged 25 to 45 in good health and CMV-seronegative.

The DNA for the CDR3 is TGCGCCAGCAGCTTTCTTACAGGGAACACTGAAGCTTTCTTT. As protein: CASSFLTGNTEAFF. This sequence joins TRBV5-1 and TRBJ1-1; possible D gene TRBD1, 5 bases. V was pared by 2 bases and J by 1 base, with 9 bases between. Germline-derived CDR1 and CDR2 are SGHRS and YFSETQ. The CDR3 consists of 14 residues.

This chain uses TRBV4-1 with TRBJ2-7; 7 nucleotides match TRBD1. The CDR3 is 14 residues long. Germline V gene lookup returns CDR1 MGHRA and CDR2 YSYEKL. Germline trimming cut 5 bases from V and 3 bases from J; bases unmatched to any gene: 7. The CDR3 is CASSNRQGDYEQYF. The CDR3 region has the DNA TGCGCCAGCAGCAATCGACAGGGTGACTACGAGCAGTACTTC.

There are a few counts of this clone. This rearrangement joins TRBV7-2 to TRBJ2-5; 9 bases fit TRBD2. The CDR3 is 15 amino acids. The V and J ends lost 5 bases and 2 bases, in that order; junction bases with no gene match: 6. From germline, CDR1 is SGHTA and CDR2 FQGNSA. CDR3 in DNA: TGTGCCAGCAGCCAATTGCTAGCGGGGCAAGAGACCCAGTACTTC. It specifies CASSQLLAGQETQYF.

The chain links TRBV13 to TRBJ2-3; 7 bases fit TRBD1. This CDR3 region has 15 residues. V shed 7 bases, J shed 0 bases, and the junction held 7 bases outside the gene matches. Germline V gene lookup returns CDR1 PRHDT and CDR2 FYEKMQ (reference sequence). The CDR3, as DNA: TGTGCCAGCAAAGGGGGCGAGGCTAGCACAGATACGCAGTATTTT. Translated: CASKGGEASTDTQYF.

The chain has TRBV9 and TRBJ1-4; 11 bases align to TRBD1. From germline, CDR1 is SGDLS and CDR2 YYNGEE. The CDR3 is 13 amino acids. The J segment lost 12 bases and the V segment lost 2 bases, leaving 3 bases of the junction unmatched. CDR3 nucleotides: TGTGCCAGCAGCGTTGGACAGGGGGCGGAACTGTTTTTT. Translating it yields CASSVGQGAELFF.

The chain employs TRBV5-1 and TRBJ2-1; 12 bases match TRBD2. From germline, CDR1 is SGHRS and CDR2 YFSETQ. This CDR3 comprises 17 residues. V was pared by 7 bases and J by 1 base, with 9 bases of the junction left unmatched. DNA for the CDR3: TGCGCCAGCGGGGAGCTAGCGGGGGGGCCGTCCTACAATGAGCAGTTCTTC. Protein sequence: CASGELAGGPSYNEQFF. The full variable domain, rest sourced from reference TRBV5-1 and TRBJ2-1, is KAGVTQTPRYLIKTRGQQVTLSCSPISGHRSVSWYQQTPGQGLQFLFEYFSETQRNKGNFPGRFSGRQFSNSRSEMNVSTLELGDSALYLCASGELAGGPSYNEQFFGPGTRLTVL.

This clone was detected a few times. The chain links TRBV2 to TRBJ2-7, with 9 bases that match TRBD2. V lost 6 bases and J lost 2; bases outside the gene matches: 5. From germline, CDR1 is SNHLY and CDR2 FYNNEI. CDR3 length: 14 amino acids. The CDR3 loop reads CASRGSSGAYEQYF. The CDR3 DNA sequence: TGTGCCAGCAGGGGTTCTAGCGGGGCCTACGAGCAGTACTTC.

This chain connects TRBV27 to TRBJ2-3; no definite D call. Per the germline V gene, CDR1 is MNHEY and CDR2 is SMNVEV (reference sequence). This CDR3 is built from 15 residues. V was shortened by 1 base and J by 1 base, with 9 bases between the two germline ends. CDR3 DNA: TGTGCCAGCAGTTTATTGGCAGAAGGCACAGATACGCAGTATTTT. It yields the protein CASSLLAEGTDTQYF.

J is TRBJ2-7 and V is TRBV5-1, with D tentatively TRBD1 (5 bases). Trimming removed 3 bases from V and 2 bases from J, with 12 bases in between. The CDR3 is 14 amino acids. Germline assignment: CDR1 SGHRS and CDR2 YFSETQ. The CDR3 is CASSSRDRAYEQYF. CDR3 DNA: TGCGCCAGCAGCTCCAGAGACAGAGCCTACGAGCAGTACTTC. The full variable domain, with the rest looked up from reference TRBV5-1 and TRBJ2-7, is KAGVTQTPRYLIKTRGQQVTLSCSPISGHRSVSWYQQTPGQGLQFLFEYFSETQRNKGNFPGRFSGRQFSNSRSEMNVSTLELGDSALYLCASSSRDRAYEQYFGPGTRLTVT.

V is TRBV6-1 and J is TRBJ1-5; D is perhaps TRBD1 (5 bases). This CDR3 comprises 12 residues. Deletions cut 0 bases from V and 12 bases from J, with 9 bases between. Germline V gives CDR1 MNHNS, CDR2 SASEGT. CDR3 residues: CASSEAQQVQHF. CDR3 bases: TGTGCCAGCAGTGAAGCTCAACAGGTCCAGCATTTT.

The CDR3 sequence is CASSQDLVQGPYNEQFF. The CDR3 region has the DNA TGTGCCAGCAGCCAAGATTTGGTACAGGGACCCTACAATGAGCAGTTCTTC. The rearrangement links TRBV14 to TRBJ2-1, with a tentative D call TRBD1 (6 bases). This CDR3 contains 17 residues. Germline V gene data show CDR1 as SGHDN and CDR2 as FVKESK. Trimming removed 0 bases from V and 2 bases from J, with 14 bases in between.

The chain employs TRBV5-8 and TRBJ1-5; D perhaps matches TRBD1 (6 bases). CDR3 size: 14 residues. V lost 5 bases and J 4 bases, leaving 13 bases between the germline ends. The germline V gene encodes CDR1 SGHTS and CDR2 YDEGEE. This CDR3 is CASRTGTPNQPQHF. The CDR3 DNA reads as TGTGCCAGCAGAACCGGGACACCAAATCAGCCCCAGCATTTT.

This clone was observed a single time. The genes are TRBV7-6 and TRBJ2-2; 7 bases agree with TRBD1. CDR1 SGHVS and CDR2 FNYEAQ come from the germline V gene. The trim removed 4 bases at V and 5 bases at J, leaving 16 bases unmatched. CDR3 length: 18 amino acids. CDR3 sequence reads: CASSSPAQRQGQTGELFF. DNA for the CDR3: TGTGCCAGCAGCTCCCCGGCCCAAAGACAGGGTCAAACCGGGGAGCTGTTTTTT. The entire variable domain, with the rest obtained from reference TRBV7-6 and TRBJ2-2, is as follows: GAGVSQSPRYKVTKRGQDVALRCDPISGHVSLYWYRQALGQGPEFLTYFNYEAQQDKSGLPNDRFSAERPEGSISTLTIQRTEQRDSAMYRCASSSPAQRQGQTGELFFGEGSRLTVL.

CDR3 residues: CASSQTAAYYEQYF. In nucleotides, the CDR3 is TGCGCCAGCAGCCAAACCGCCGCCTATTACGAGCAGTACTTC. The chain is built from TRBV4-1 and TRBJ2-7; D gene ambiguous. The CDR3 covers 14 residues. V shed 2 bases and J shed 4 bases, with 12 bases lying between them. The germline CDR1 and CDR2 sequences are MGHRA and YSYEKL.

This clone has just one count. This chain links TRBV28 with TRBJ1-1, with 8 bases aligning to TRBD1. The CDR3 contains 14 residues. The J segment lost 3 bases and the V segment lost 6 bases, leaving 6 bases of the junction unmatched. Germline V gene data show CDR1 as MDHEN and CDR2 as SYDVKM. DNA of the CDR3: TGTGCCAGCAGCCTACAGGGGGTAGACACTGAAGCTTTCTTT. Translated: CASSLQGVDTEAFF.

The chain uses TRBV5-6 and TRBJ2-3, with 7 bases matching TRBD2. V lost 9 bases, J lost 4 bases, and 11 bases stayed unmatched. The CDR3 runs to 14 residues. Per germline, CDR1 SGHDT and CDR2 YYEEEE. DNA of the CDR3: TGTGCCACCCAAAGCGGGGTAGAGTCAGATACGCAGTATTTT. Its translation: CATQSGVESDTQYF.

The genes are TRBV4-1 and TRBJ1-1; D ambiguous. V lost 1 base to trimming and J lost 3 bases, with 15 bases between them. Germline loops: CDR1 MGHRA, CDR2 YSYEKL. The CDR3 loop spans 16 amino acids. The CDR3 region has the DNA TGCGCCAGCAGCCAAGGGAGGGTCACGCCGGACACTGAAGCTTTCTTT. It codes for CASSQGRVTPDTEAFF.

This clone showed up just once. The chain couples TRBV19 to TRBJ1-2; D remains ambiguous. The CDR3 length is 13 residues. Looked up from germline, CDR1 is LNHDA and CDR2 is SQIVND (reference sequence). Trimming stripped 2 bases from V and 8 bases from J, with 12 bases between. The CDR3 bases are TGTGCCAGTAGTATATCTCGGAGCTCCGGCTACACCTTC. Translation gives CASSISRSSGYTF.

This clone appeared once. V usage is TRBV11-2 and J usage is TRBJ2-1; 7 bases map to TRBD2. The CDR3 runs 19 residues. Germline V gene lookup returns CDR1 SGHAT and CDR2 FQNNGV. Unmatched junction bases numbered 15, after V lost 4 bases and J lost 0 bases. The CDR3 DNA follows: TGTGCCAGCAGCTCCCTGGGGACTATATCCCAAAGCTCCTACAATGAGCAGTTCTTC. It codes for CASSSLGTISQSSYNEQFF.

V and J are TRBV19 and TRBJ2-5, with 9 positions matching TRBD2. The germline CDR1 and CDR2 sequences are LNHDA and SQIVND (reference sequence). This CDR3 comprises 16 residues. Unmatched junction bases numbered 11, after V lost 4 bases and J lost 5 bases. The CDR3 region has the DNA TGTGCCAGTAGTAAGCGAGCGGGGGGCCCGATGGAGACCCAGTACTTC. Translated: CASSKRAGGPMETQYF.

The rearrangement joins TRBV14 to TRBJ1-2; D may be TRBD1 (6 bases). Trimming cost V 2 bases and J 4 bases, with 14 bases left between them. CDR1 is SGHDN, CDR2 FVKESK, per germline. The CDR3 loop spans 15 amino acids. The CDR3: CASSQRRDITYGYTF. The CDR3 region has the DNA TGTGCCAGCAGCCAACGTAGGGACATTACCTATGGCTACACCTTC.

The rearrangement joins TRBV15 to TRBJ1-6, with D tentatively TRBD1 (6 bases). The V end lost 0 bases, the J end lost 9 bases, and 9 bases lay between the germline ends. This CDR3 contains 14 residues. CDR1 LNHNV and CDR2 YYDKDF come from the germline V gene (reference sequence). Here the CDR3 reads CATSREGASSPLHF. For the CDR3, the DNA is TGTGCCACCAGCAGAGAGGGGGCATCTTCACCCCTCCACTTT.

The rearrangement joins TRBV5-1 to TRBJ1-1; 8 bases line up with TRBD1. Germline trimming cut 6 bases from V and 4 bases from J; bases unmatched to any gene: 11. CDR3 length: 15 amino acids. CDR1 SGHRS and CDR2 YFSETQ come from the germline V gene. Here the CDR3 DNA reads TGCGCCAGCACGGGGCAGGGGGCTCGGATCACTGAAGCTTTCTTT. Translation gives CASTGQGARITEAFF.

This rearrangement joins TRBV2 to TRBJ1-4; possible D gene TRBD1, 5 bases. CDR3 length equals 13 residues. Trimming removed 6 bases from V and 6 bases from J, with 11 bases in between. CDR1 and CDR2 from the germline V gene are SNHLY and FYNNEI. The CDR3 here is CASSGGRDEKLFF. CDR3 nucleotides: TGTGCCAGCAGCGGGGGGAGGGATGAAAAACTGTTTTTT.

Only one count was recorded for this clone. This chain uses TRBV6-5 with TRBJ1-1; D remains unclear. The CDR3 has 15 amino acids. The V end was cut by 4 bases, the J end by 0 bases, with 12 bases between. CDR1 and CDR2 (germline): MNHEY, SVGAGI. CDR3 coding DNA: TGTGCCAGCAGTTCCTGGGGAGAGTTGAACACTGAAGCTTTCTTT. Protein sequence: CASSSWGELNTEAFF.